The entry below describes one T cell receptor beta chain. Its cognate antigen is unknown. The J segment lost 7 bases and the V segment lost 5 bases, leaving 4 bases of the junction unmatched. The CDR3 totals 14 residues. Germline lookup yields CDR1 SEHNR and CDR2 FQNEAQ (reference sequence). This specimen belongs to a study of early T cells in non-severe SARS-CoV-2 infection. About the study: Whole-blood bulk RNA, unsorted, was sequenced, and chains were unpaired.

Unique molecular identifiers were affixed to single, distinct cDNA molecules. TCRdb processed the 5' RACE reads anew with MiXCR; each CDR3 protein has one entry. In the table there are some 96,000 distinct CDR3 sequences, about 15% of which are singletons. Whole-study results and caveats: Private and CD4 specificities were missed by VDJdb matching, which favored anti-spike CD8 responses.

Sequenced sample: whole blood. The chain recombines TRBV7-9 with TRBJ2-1; 11 bases match TRBD2. The receptor's source is an adult who was a healthcare worker with PCR-confirmed SARS-CoV-2 infection or an uninfected control (not recorded which). The CDR3 here is CASSPRLAGNEQFF. The DNA of the CDR3 is TGTGCCAGCAGCCCTAGACTAGCGGGGAATGAGCAGTTCTTC.